This is a list of T cell receptor beta chains from one sample in a study of T-cell reconstitution after alpha-beta-depleted transplantation in children. Each CDR3 protein gets one entry after TCRdb re-called the PCR reads with MiXCR. This table has 450,000 to 700,000 distinct CDR3 sequences, more than 20% appearing once. The sample in question was PBMCs, obtained before TCRalphabeta/CD19-depleted stem cell transplant. The receptors stem from a boy under two years old with Wiskott-Aldrich syndrome, due to receive a stem cell transplant. CDR3s include the opening cysteine and the closing phenylalanine or tryptophan. Fields, in order: V gene, J gene, clone size, D gene, CDR3 DNA, CDR3 protein. The D gene is left open where the match is weak. Only some rows state a clone size, as once, few, many or a class for expanded clones.

TRBV20-1,TRBJ2-2,few,TRBD2,TGCAGTGCTAACGGGAGGCTGAACACCGGGGAGCTGTTTTTT,CSANGRLNTGELFF
TRBV24-1,TRBJ2-5,-,TRBD1,TGTGCCACCAGTGAGAGGACAGGGCGGTTGTTGGAGACCCAGTACTTC,CATSERTGRLLETQYF
TRBV19,TRBJ2-1,few,-,TGTGCCAGTAGTATTACCGAGAACGCAGGCGAGTTCTTC,CASSITENAGEFF
TRBV29-1,TRBJ2-7,-,TRBD2,TGCAGCGTTGCCCCCACTAGCGGGTCCTACGAGCAGTACTTC,CSVAPTSGSYEQYF
TRBV20-1,TRBJ2-3,few,TRBD2,TGCAGTGCTCCGCTAGCGGGAGGGGTCACAGATACGCAGTATTTT,CSAPLAGGVTDTQYF
TRBV11-1,TRBJ2-1,-,TRBD2,TGTGCCAGCAGCTTAGGGAGCGGGAGGCTTTTCGGTGAGCAGTTCTTC,CASSLGSGRLFGEQFF
TRBV29-1,TRBJ2-1,few,-,TGCAGCGTTGATGGGACCCCTCACTGGATCTTC,CSVDGTPHWIF
TRBV9,TRBJ1-3,-,-,TGTGCCAGCAGCGGACAGCTTTTCTCTGGAAACACCATATATTTT,CASSGQLFSGNTIYF
TRBV6-1,TRBJ2-4,-,-,TGTGCCAGCAGTGAAGAGGCCCGGCACATTCAGTACTTC,CASSEEARHIQYF
TRBV5-1,TRBJ2-7,few,TRBD1,TGCGCCAGCAGCTTGGGGGACAGAACCTACTCCTACGAGCAGTACTTC,CASSLGDRTYSYEQYF
TRBV5-1,TRBJ2-7,few,-,TGCGCCAGCAGCTGGACCTCAGGGAGGCGCAACGAGCAGTACTTC,CASSWTSGRRNEQYF
TRBV7-8,TRBJ2-2,few,-,TGTGCCAGCAGTACCATAGTGGCCGGGGAGCTGTTTTTT,CASSTIVAGELFF
TRBV9,TRBJ2-1,few,-,TGTGCCAGCAGCAAGGCGACGAGCTCCTACAATGAGCAGTTCTTC,CASSKATSSYNEQFF
TRBV20-1,TRBJ1-3,-,-,TGCAGTGCTAGAGATCTCAGGTATCCAGGAAACACCATATATTTT,CSARDLRYPGNTIYF
TRBV4-2,TRBJ1-5,-,TRBD1,TGTGCCAGCAGCCAAGATAGGGGACAGGGCAATCAGCCCCAGCATTTT,CASSQDRGQGNQPQHF
TRBV20-1,TRBJ2-1,few,-,TGCAGTGGTGTTCTTGGGACATCTAGGGACAATGAGCAGTTCTTC,CSGVLGTSRDNEQFF
TRBV28,TRBJ2-1,-,-,TGTGCCAGCAGGCGACAGGCCCAGCAGTTCTTC,CASRRQAQQFF
TRBV29-1,TRBJ2-1,few,TRBD2,TGCAGCGTCGCTGACTTAGCGGGGGTTAGCTACAATGAGCAGTTCTTC,CSVADLAGVSYNEQFF